This T cell receptor beta chain was documented in a study of response to subunit inactivated influenza vaccine. Study results and limitations: Only a handful of new T cells, the authors suggested, are recruited with each seasonal influenza vaccination.

This clonotype was seen only a few times. Its target is unknown. Using its own MiXCR run on the RT-PCR reads, TCRdb lists one record per CDR3 protein. The sample has roughly 670,000 distinct CDR3 sequences; 14% are singletons. This sample comprised PBMCs from blood, obtained 14 to 15 days before vaccination. The sequence was collected from a man aged 50-60 years who received an inactivated influenza vaccine.

DNA of the CDR3: TGCGCCAGCAGCAATCCGGGGACTCCTGAGACCCAGTACTTC. It is translated as CASSNPGTPETQYF. The V gene is TRBV5-1, the J gene TRBJ2-5; a possible D gene is TRBD2 (6 bases). CDR3 size: 14 residues. Germline V gene lookup returns CDR1 SGHRS and CDR2 YFSETQ. The V gene lost 4 bases and the J gene lost 5 bases, with 15 bases spanning the gap.